This entry features one T cell receptor (beta chain) sequence. The data originate from a study of blood T cell repertoires in COVID-19. Study background: Sites in the United States, Italy and Spain provided acute and convalescent COVID-19 samples. T cells, B-cell-depleted T cells, or PBMCs provided the cDNA or gDNA that served as material.

In the authors' workflow: How many nucleated cells were present was estimated from reference gene primer amplification. Method: immunoSEQ multiplex PCR; TCRdb's copy keeps in-frame clones and lacks some. Clonal size and the V and J genes are those of that table, whereas D and trimming came from the DNA. The repertoire holds around 200,000 clones, with about 90% as singletons. V was pared by 5 bases and J by 5 bases, with 9 bases of the junction left unmatched. The length of the CDR3 is 16 residues. In germline, CDR1 is SGHTA, CDR2 FQGNSA. The sample taken for sequencing was peripheral blood. This clonotype was sampled from a man between 18 and 29 years old with active or convalescent COVID-19. The chain couples TRBV7-2 to TRBJ1-6, with TRBD1 matching 7 bases. The CDR3 DNA sequence: TGTGCCAGCAGCCCTAGAGAGGGGGCCAATAATTCACCCCTCCACTTT. This encodes CASSPREGANNSPLHF.